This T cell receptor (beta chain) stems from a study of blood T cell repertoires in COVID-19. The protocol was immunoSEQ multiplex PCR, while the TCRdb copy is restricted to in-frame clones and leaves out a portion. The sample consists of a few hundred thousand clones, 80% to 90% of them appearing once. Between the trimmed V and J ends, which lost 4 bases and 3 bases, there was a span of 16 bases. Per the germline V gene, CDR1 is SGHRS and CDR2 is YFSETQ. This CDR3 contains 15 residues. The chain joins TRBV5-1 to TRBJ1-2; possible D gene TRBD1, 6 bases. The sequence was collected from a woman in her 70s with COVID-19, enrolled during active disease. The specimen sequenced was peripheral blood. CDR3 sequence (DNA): TGCGCCAGCAGCCCACAGGGAAAAAGGGACTATGGCTACACCTTC. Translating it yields CASSPQGKRDYGYTF.